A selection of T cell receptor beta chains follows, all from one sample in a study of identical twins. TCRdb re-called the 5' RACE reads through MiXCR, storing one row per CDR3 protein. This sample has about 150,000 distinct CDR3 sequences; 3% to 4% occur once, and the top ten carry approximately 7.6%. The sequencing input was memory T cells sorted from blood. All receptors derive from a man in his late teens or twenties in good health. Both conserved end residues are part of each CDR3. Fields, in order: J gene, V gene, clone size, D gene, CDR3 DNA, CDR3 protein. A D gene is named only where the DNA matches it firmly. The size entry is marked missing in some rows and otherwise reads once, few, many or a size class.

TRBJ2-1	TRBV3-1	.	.	TGTGCCAGCAGCCCGCCTGGGATGGGCTACAATGAGCAGTTCTTC	CASSPPGMGYNEQFF
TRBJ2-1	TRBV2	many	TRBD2	TGTGCCAGCAGTGAATTTACAGCGGGAGACTCCTACAATGAGCAGTTCTTC	CASSEFTAGDSYNEQFF
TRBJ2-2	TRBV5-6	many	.	TGTGCCAGCAGCGCAGGCGGTCAGGGGTACACCGGGGAGCTGTTTTTT	CASSAGGQGYTGELFF
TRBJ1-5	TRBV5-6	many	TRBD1	TGTGCCAGCAGCTTCCCGGGACAGGACCCAACGGATTTT	CASSFPGQDPTDF
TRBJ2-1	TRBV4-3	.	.	TGCGCCAGCAGCCAAGACCGAGTTTACGCGGTAATCATCTACAATGAGCAGTTCTTC	CASSQDRVYAVIIYNEQFF
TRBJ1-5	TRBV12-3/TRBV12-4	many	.	TGTGCCAGCAGCCCCTCGAGCCAGCCCCAGCATTTT	CASSPSSQPQHF
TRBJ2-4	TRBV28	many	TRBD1	TGTGCCAGCACCACAGGGGGCAACATTCAGTACTTC	CASTTGGNIQYF
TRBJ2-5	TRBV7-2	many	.	TGTGCCAGCAGCTTTCAACCCGGGGCCCAAGAGACCCAGTACTTC	CASSFQPGAQETQYF
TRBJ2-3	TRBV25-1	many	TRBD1	TGTGCCAGCAGTGGACAGGACAGGTACCGTCGGACAGATACGCAGTATTTT	CASSGQDRYRRTDTQYF
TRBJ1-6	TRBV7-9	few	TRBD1	TGTGCCAGCAGCCCTCTGCAGACAGGGGGTAGATCACCCCTCCACTTT	CASSPLQTGGRSPLHF
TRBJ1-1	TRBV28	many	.	TGTGCCAGCATAGGAGGGGAGAGGACTGAAGCTTTCTTT	CASIGGERTEAFF
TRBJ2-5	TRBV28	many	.	TGTGCCAGCAACCGAAACCAGGTTAGCGGAGAGACCCAGTACTTC	CASNRNQVSGETQYF
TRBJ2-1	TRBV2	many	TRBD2	TGTGCCAGCATCGGACTAGCGGGCTACAATGAGCAGTTCTTC	CASIGLAGYNEQFF
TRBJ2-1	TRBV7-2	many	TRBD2	TGTGCCAGCAGCTTGGAAACTAGCGGGACTGAGCAGTTCTTC	CASSLETSGTEQFF
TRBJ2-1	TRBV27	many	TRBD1	TGTGCCAGCAGTGTAGACCGGGACAGGGTATACAATGAGCAGTTCTTC	CASSVDRDRVYNEQFF
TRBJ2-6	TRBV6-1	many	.	TGTGCCAGCAGTGAAATATCTCCAGGTTCGCTGACTTTC	CASSEISPGSLTF
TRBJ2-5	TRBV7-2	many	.	TGTGCCAGCAGCCTACCAGTAGAAGAGACCCAGTACTTC	CASSLPVEETQYF
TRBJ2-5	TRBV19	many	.	TGTGCCAGTAGGCCTACGGCCAGGGAGACACAAGAGACCCAGTACTTC	CASRPTARETQETQYF
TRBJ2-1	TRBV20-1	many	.	TGCAGTGCTAGTAGGCCGACAGCGACCTACAATGAGCAGTTCTTC	CSASRPTATYNEQFF
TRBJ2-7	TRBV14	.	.	TGTGCCAGCAGTGGAGGATCCTTTCGAGACTACGAGCAGTACTTC	CASSGGSFRDYEQYF
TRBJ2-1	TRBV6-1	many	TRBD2	TGTGCCAGCAGTATAGCGGGTTACAATGAGCAGTTCTTC	CASSIAGYNEQFF
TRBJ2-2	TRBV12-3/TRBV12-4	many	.	TGTGCCAGCAGTTTAAGGGCCGTGACTCTTAGCGTGAACACCGGGGAGCTGTTTTTT	CASSLRAVTLSVNTGELFF
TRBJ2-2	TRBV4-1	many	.	TGCGCCAGCAGCCAACTAACCGGGGAGCTGTTTTTT	CASSQLTGELFF
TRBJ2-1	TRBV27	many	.	TGTGCCAGCAGTCGTAATTACAATGAGCAGTTCTTC	CASSRNYNEQFF
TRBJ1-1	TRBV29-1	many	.	TGCAGCGTTCTCCAGGTGAACACTGAAGCTTTCTTT	CSVLQVNTEAFF
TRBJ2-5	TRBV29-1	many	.	TGCAGCGTTGGGAGGGGGGATCAAGAGACCCAGTACTTC	CSVGRGDQETQYF
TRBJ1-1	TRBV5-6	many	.	TGTGCCAGCAGCTCCTCACCTATTGGGACTGAAGCTTTCTTT	CASSSSPIGTEAFF
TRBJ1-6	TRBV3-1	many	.	TGTGCCAGCAGCCATGAAAAGACTTCACCCCTCCACTTT	CASSHEKTSPLHF
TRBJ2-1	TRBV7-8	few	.	TGTGCCAGCAGCCCCGGGGGGCTCAGCGGCTACAATGAGCAGTTCTTC	CASSPGGLSGYNEQFF
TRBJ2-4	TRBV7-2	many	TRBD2	TGTGCCAGCAGCACGCAAAGCGGGATGGGGGCCAAAAACATTCAGTACTTC	CASSTQSGMGAKNIQYF
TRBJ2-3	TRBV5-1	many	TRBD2	TGCGCCAGCAGCGGCGGGACTAGCGGGAGGAGCACAGATACGCAGTATTTT	CASSGGTSGRSTDTQYF
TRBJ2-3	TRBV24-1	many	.	TGTGCCACCGGACCCCTCGGAGCGCAGTATTTT	CATGPLGAQYF
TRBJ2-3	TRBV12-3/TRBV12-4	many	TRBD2	TGTGCCAGCAGTCCAGGACTAGCGGGAGCGGAAGATACGCAGTATTTT	CASSPGLAGAEDTQYF
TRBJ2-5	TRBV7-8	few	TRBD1	TGTGCCAGCAGCAACCGCCGGGGACAGAAAGAGACCCAGTACTTC	CASSNRRGQKETQYF
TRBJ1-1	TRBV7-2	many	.	TGTGCCAGCAGCTTACGTAGGGCTAACGAAGCTTTCTTT	CASSLRRANEAFF
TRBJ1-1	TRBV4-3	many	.	TGCGCCAGCAGCCAAGGGGGCAGACTGAACACTGAAGCTTTCTTT	CASSQGGRLNTEAFF
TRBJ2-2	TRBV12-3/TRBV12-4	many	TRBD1	TGTGCCAGCAGTTCCGTTGGACAGGGTTGGTCCGGGGAGCTGTTTTTT	CASSSVGQGWSGELFF
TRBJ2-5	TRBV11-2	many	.	TGTGCCAGCAGTAAAAGCCGGCCCCCGGAGACCCAGTACTTC	CASSKSRPPETQYF
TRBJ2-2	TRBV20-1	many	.	TGCAGTGCTAGAGATTGGAAGGGACATAACACCGGGGAGCTGTTTTTT	CSARDWKGHNTGELFF
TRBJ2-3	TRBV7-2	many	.	TGTGCCAGCAGCCCCTTCTGGGGAGCAGATACGCAGTATTTT	CASSPFWGADTQYF
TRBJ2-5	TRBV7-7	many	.	TGTGCCAGCAGCTTATCAACAGGGCAAGAGACCCAGTACTTC	CASSLSTGQETQYF
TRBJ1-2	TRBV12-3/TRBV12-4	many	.	TGTGCCAGCAGGGGCGGTCGGCAGGGAAGTTTTAAGGATGGCTACACCTTC	CASRGGRQGSFKDGYTF